This TCR beta chain was sequenced in a study of OX40 agonist ivuxolimab in advanced cancers. Background on the study: Ivuxolimab doses were 0.01, 0.1, 0.3, 1.5, 3 or 10 mg/kg every 2 weeks. Those enrolled were roughly 80% male, with a mean age of approximately 60 years and ages from roughly 20 to 85. Study-wide results and limits: On average, CD8+ T cells showed a greater number of expanded clones than CD4+.

As to this clone: No antigen is known for it.

At baseline, cycle 4 day 1, and cycle 7 day 1, blood was sampled. TCRdb's table, derived via immunoSEQ multiplex PCR, lists solely in-frame clones and lacks some. The sample contains roughly 49,000 clones, around nine tenths of which appear only once. This CDR3 spans 12 amino acids. From germline, CDR1 is LNHNV and CDR2 YYDKDF (reference sequence). The junction had 1 base not matched to a gene; V was cut back by 6 bases and J by 4 bases. This specimen was CD4+ or CD8+ T cells sorted from blood, taken in a trial of the OX40 agonist ivuxolimab. This TCR was recovered from an adult with an advanced solid tumor such as melanoma, head and neck, liver or kidney cancer. This chain links TRBV15 with TRBJ2-3; 7 bases map to TRBD1. The CDR3 region has the DNA TGTGCCACCAGGGGGACAGCAGATACGCAGTATTTT. This translates into CATRGTADTQYF.